This T cell receptor beta chain was captured in a study of T cell changes during pregnancy in multiple sclerosis. Only in-frame clones appear in the TCRdb table, and some are missing; sequencing was by immunoSEQ multiplex PCR. This sample has approximately 45,000 clones; over 85% occur once, and the top ten carry roughly 0.67%. The source is a female donor with multiple sclerosis, enrolled in a pregnancy study. The sample in question was CD4+ T cells from peripheral blood mononuclear cells, obtained in the first trimester of pregnancy.

The CDR3 sequence is CASSTLTGGNLNEQFF. The DNA of the CDR3 is TGCGCCAGCAGCACCCTGACAGGGGGTAATTTGAATGAGCAGTTCTTC. The rearrangement links TRBV5-1 to TRBJ2-1; 9 bases agree with TRBD1. Unmatched junction bases numbered 12, after V lost 4 bases and J lost 7 bases. The CDR3 has 16 residues. Germline CDR1 reads SGHRS; CDR2 reads YFSETQ. Supplemented by reference TRBV5-1 and TRBJ2-1, the full variable domain reads KAGVTQTPRYLIKTRGQQVTLSCSPISGHRSVSWYQQTPGQGLQFLFEYFSETQRNKGNFPGRFSGRQFSNSRSEMNVSTLELGDSALYLCASSTLTGGNLNEQFFGPGTRLTVL.